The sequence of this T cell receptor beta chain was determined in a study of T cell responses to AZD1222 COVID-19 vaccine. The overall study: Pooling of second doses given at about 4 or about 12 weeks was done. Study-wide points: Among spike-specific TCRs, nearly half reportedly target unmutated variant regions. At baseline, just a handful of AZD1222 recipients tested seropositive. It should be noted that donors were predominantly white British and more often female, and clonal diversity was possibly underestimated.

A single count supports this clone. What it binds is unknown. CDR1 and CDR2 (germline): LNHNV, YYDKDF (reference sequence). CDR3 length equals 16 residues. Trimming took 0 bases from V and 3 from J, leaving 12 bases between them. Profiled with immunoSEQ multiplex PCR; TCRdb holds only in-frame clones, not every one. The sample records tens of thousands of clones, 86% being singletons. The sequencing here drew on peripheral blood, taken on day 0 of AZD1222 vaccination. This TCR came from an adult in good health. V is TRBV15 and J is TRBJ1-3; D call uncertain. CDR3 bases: TGTGCCACCAGCAGAGATTCCGGGATACTTGGAAACACCATATATTTT. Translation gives CATSRDSGILGNTIYF.